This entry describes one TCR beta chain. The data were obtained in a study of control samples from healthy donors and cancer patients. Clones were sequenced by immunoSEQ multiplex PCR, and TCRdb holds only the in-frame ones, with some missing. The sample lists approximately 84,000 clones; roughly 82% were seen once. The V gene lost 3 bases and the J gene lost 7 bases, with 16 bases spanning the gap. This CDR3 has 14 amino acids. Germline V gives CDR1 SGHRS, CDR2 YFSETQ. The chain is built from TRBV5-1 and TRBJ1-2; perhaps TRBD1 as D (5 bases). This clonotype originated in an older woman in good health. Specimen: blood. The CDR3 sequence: CASSSGTAWGGYTF. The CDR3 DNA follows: TGCGCCAGCAGCTCCGGGACGGCCTGGGGTGGCTACACCTTC.